This T cell receptor (beta chain) originates from a study of T cell repertoires in cytomegalovirus infection. Study at large: Used in the study were CMV epitopes, some recently identified and HLA-C-restricted, others well-studied and HLA-B-restricted.

Trimming at V came to 5 bases and at J to 8 bases, leaving 15 bases not matched to a gene. Looked up from germline, CDR1 is MNHEY and CDR2 is SMNVEV (reference sequence). The CDR3 has 16 amino acids. As for this clonotype: The antigen is unknown.

Study-wide results and caveats: Within the response measured ex vivo, HLA-C-restricted CMV-specific TCR beta clonotypes were dominant.

Each CDR3 protein is one row after TCRdb ran MiXCR on the reads. Altogether 750,000 to 900,000 distinct CDR3 sequences are present, 29% being singletons, with the ten largest covering about an eighth. The sequence derives from a human donor in good health (CMV status not recorded). Some clones in this sample may be carry-over from other donors' samples. The genes are TRBV27 and TRBJ2-3; 8 bases line up with TRBD2. The starting material was cultured CD8+ T cells from PBMCs, obtained from culture after CMV antigen stimulation. The CDR3, as DNA: TGTGCCAGCAGTCTCGGGAGGGGCGGGGGGCGAGGTACGCAGTATTTT. Protein product: CASSLGRGGGRGTQYF.